This TCR beta chain stems from a study of molecular identifiers for immune sequencing clone quantification. Trimming cost V 4 bases and J 2 bases, with 17 bases left between them. CDR1 is SGDLS, CDR2 YYNGEE, per germline. CDR3 length: 16 residues. Libraries of naive CD8 cells were prepared from about 20,000 to 1,000,000 sorted cells using 10%, 30% or 50% RNA. TCRdb passed the PCR reads through MiXCR, listing each CDR3 protein once. Among 250,000 to 350,000 distinct CDR3 sequences listed, about a fifth were seen once. Study-wide points: Spiked TCR RNA from one Jurkat cell reportedly showed up when mixed among 850,000 to 1,000,000 naive cells. Clones carrying above 20 RNA copies accounted for over 97% of effector molecules, under 1% in naive cells. Barcode-sharing identical TCR molecules could underestimate highly expanded clone sizes.

Many counts were recorded for this clonotype. Its antigen is unknown. Material: naive CD8+ T cells from blood, with Jurkat cell RNA spiked in. The subset here: FACS-sorted CD8+CD4-CCR7+CD45RA+ naive T cells. The V call is TRBV9, the J call TRBJ2-3; D perhaps matches TRBD1 (6 bases). This sequence originates from a human donor in good health. Some libraries in this study had Jurkat cell RNA spiked in. For the CDR3, the DNA is TGTGCCAGCAGCACCAGCTTGGACAGCCACACAGATACGCAGTATTTT. Its translation: CASSTSLDSHTDTQYF.